The rows below give T cell receptor beta chains drawn from one sample of a study of blood T cell repertoires in COVID-19. TCRdb's copy holds only in-frame clones and misses some; the assay was immunoSEQ multiplex PCR. The sample consists of 200,000 to 250,000 clones, 70% to 90% of them appearing once. Sequencing input: PBMCs or T cells enriched from blood (not recorded which). These receptor sequences come from a man aged 30-40 years who had recovered from COVID-19. CDR3s include the opening cysteine and the closing phenylalanine or tryptophan. The D gene is left open where the match is weak. For some rows the clone size is stated as once, few or many, or as a class when expanded; others skip it.

V: TRBV6-6
size: -
D: TRBD1
J: TRBJ2-7
DNA: TGTGCCAGCAGTTCGGACAGGGCGTACGAGCAGTACTTC
CDR3: CASSSDRAYEQYF

V: TRBV6-5
size: -
D: TRBD1
J: TRBJ2-5
DNA: TGTGCCAGCAGTTACTCCAGGGGGAGACGGCAAGAGACCCAGTACTTC
CDR3: CASSYSRGRRQETQYF

V: TRBV12-3/TRBV12-4
size: -
D: -
J: TRBJ1-2
DNA: TGTGCCAGCAGTTTTCCGGTTGGTGGCTACACCTTC
CDR3: CASSFPVGGYTF

V: TRBV15
size: -
D: -
J: TRBJ1-1
DNA: TGTGCCACCAGAGCAGGGTCTACTGAAGCTTTCTTT
CDR3: CATRAGSTEAFF

V: TRBV27
size: -
D: TRBD1
J: TRBJ2-3
DNA: TGTGCCAGCCCCCAGGGGGCGCGGTCCACAGATACGCAGTATTTT
CDR3: CASPQGARSTDTQYF

V: TRBV19
size: -
D: -
J: TRBJ2-7
DNA: TGTGCCAGTAGTATAGTGGGCAGGGATTACGAGCAGTACTTC
CDR3: CASSIVGRDYEQYF

V: TRBV19
size: once
D: -
J: TRBJ1-2
DNA: TGTGCCAGTAGTACAATCGAGGTCCCGGCTTATGGCTACACCTTC
CDR3: CASSTIEVPAYGYTF

V: TRBV18
size: -
D: -
J: TRBJ2-6
DNA: TGTGCCAGCTCACCACAGCCCTCTGGGGCCAACGTCCTGACTTTC
CDR3: CASSPQPSGANVLTF

V: TRBV6-2/TRBV6-3
size: -
D: TRBD2
J: TRBJ2-1
DNA: TGTGCCAGCAGCAGACCTATAGCGGGAGGTTACAATGAGCAGTTCTTC
CDR3: CASSRPIAGGYNEQFF

V: TRBV4-3
size: -
D: -
J: TRBJ1-1
DNA: TGCGCCAGCAGCCAAGAAGTACAGGGCATCCACACTGAAGCTTTCTTT
CDR3: CASSQEVQGIHTEAFF

V: TRBV5-4
size: -
D: TRBD2
J: TRBJ2-3
DNA: TGTGCCAGCAGCCCACCGACTAGCGGGGGGTTTTCTACGCAGTATTTT
CDR3: CASSPPTSGGFSTQYF

V: TRBV9
size: -
D: TRBD2
J: TRBJ2-3
DNA: TGTGCCAGCAGCCCTAGCGGGTTTAGCACAGATACGCAGTATTTT
CDR3: CASSPSGFSTDTQYF

V: TRBV11-2
size: -
D: -
J: TRBJ1-1
DNA: TGTGCCAGCAGCTTTCATTTAGACACTGAAGCTTTCTTT
CDR3: CASSFHLDTEAFF

V: TRBV6-5
size: -
D: -
J: TRBJ2-5
DNA: TGTGCCAGCAGTTTGGGGGCGTGGGAGGGGACCCAGTACTTC
CDR3: CASSLGAWEGTQYF

V: TRBV28
size: few
D: -
J: TRBJ1-1
DNA: TGTGCCAGCAGTTTACCGGGGGGGCTCACTGAAGCTTTCTTT
CDR3: CASSLPGGLTEAFF

V: TRBV7-2
size: -
D: TRBD1
J: TRBJ2-1
DNA: TGTGCCAGCAGCTTCCCGGACAGGGGAGCGCAGTTCTTC
CDR3: CASSFPDRGAQFF

V: TRBV6-1
size: -
D: TRBD2
J: TRBJ2-1
DNA: TGTGCCAGCAGTGATAAGGGACTAGCGGGGGCCAATGAGCAGTTCTTC
CDR3: CASSDKGLAGANEQFF

V: TRBV27
size: -
D: -
J: TRBJ1-3
DNA: TGTGCCAGCAGTCCCAGACAGGAGATAACAGGGGGAAACACCATATATTTT
CDR3: CASSPRQEITGGNTIYF

V: TRBV23-1
size: once
D: -
J: TRBJ2-7
DNA: TGCGCCAGCAGTCAAGTCAGCTCCTACGAGCAGTACTTC
CDR3: CASSQVSSYEQYF

V: TRBV2
size: once
D: TRBD2
J: TRBJ2-1
DNA: TGTGCCAGCGTTCCCGGACTAGTTCAGTTCTTC
CDR3: CASVPGLVQFF

V: TRBV3-1/TRBV3-2
size: once
D: -
J: TRBJ1-5
DNA: TGTGCCAGCAGCCAAGGACAGAATCGCAATCAGCCCCAGCATTTT
CDR3: CASSQGQNRNQPQHF

V: TRBV3-1/TRBV3-2
size: once
D: TRBD2
J: TRBJ2-3
DNA: TGTGCCAGCAGCCAAGATACTAGCGGTACGCAGTATTTT
CDR3: CASSQDTSGTQYF

V: TRBV24-1
size: once
D: TRBD1
J: TRBJ1-2
DNA: TGTGCCACCAGTGATTCCGGACAGGGGGCTCCCTATGGCTACACCTTC
CDR3: CATSDSGQGAPYGYTF

V: TRBV5-4
size: -
D: TRBD2
J: TRBJ2-3
DNA: TGTGCCAGCAGCTTGAGGCTAGCGGGGTACACAGATACGCAGTATTTT
CDR3: CASSLRLAGYTDTQYF

V: TRBV18
size: -
D: TRBD1
J: TRBJ1-3
DNA: TGTGCCAGCTCACCTAACGACAGGGCTGGAAACACCATATATTTT
CDR3: CASSPNDRAGNTIYF

V: TRBV29-1
size: -
D: -
J: TRBJ1-4
DNA: TGCAGCGCGGCCCGGACAGCGGCTAAAGAAAAACTGTTTTTT
CDR3: CSAARTAAKEKLFF

V: TRBV7-9
size: -
D: -
J: TRBJ1-6
DNA: TGTGCCAGCAGCTTAGTCCAGGATAATTCACCCCTCCACTTT
CDR3: CASSLVQDNSPLHF

V: TRBV7-2
size: -
D: -
J: TRBJ2-3
DNA: TGTGCCAGCAGCTTTAGAGGGACAGATACGCAGTATTTT
CDR3: CASSFRGTDTQYF

V: TRBV18
size: -
D: TRBD1
J: TRBJ1-4
DNA: TGTGCCAGCTCACCACGGTCGCAGGGGGCGCCGGAAAAACTGTTTTTT
CDR3: CASSPRSQGAPEKLFF

V: TRBV3-1/TRBV3-2
size: -
D: TRBD1
J: TRBJ1-6
DNA: TGTGCCAGCAGCGATCCCGGGACAGCGGAATCACCCCTCCACTTT
CDR3: CASSDPGTAESPLHF

V: TRBV3-1/TRBV3-2
size: -
D: -
J: TRBJ1-2
DNA: TGTGCCAGCAGCCAAGATCGTCTCGGAGGGGGCTACACCTTC
CDR3: CASSQDRLGGGYTF

V: TRBV28
size: -
D: -
J: TRBJ2-7
DNA: TGTGCCAGCAAGGGGTTCTACGAGCAGTACTTC
CDR3: CASKGFYEQYF

V: TRBV20-1
size: once
D: -
J: TRBJ1-2
DNA: TGCAGTGCTAGTGGGGGGGGGCGCGGCTACACCTTC
CDR3: CSASGGGRGYTF

V: TRBV2
size: -
D: TRBD2
J: TRBJ2-6
DNA: TGTGCCAGCAGTCTTACAGGGACTAGTAGCTCTGGGGCCAACGTCCTGACTTTC
CDR3: CASSLTGTSSSGANVLTF

V: TRBV10-1
size: once
D: TRBD1
J: TRBJ2-2
DNA: TGCGCCTACGGACAGGGGGCGGTCGGGGAGCTGTTTTTT
CDR3: CAYGQGAVGELFF

V: TRBV6-5
size: -
D: TRBD2
J: TRBJ2-7
DNA: TGTGCCAGCAGGCGGGGGGCCTTTGGGTCCTACGAGCAGTACTTC
CDR3: CASRRGAFGSYEQYF

V: TRBV6-1
size: -
D: TRBD2
J: TRBJ2-7
DNA: TGTGCCAGCAGTGCAAACACCGGACTAGCGGGAGGCGGTTGGGAGCAGTACTTC
CDR3: CASSANTGLAGGGWEQYF

V: TRBV19
size: -
D: -
J: TRBJ1-1
DNA: TGTGCCAGTATCTGGAGAGTCGGCGGGGGAAAGAACACTGAAGCTTTCTTT
CDR3: CASIWRVGGGKNTEAFF

V: TRBV4-1
size: -
D: TRBD1
J: TRBJ2-2
DNA: TGCGCCAGCAGCCAAGAACAGGGGACAGGGGGCCCGAACACCGGGGAGCTGTTTTTT
CDR3: CASSQEQGTGGPNTGELFF